This T cell receptor beta chain was identified during a study of molecular identifiers for immune sequencing clone quantification. The germline V and J ends were trimmed by 1 base and 0 bases, with 10 bases remaining between them. The CDR3 totals 16 residues. Germline CDR1 and CDR2: DFQATT and SNEGSKA (reference sequence). One entry per CDR3 protein, called by TCRdb with MiXCR from the PCR reads. Counted here are about 640,000 distinct CDR3 sequences, 15% to 20% occurring once; the ten biggest clones make up roughly 0.9%. This clonotype turned up a few times. This TCR was sampled from a human donor in good health. Some libraries in this study had Jurkat cell RNA spiked in. The rearrangement uses TRBV20-1 and TRBJ1-6, with D possibly being TRBD1 (5 bases). Sequencing used naive CD8+ T cells from blood, with Jurkat cell RNA spiked in. Subset given: FACS-sorted CD8+CD4-CCR7+CD45RA+ naive T cells. This CDR3 reads CSARAGGGSYNSPLHF. As DNA, the CDR3 is TGCAGTGCTAGAGCGGGTGGGGGCTCCTATAATTCACCCCTCCACTTT.